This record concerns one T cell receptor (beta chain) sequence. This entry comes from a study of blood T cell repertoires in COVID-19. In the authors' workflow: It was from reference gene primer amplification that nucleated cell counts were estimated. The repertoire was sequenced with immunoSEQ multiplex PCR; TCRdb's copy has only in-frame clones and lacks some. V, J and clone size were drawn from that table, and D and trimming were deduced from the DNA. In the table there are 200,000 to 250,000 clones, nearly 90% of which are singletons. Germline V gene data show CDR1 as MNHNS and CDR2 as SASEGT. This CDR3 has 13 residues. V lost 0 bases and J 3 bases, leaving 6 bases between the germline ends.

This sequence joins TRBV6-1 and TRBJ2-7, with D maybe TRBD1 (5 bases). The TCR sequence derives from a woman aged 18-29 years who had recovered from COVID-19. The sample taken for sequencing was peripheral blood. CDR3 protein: CASSEADIYEQYF. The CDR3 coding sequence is TGTGCCAGCAGTGAAGCGGACATCTACGAGCAGTACTTC.